This is a list of T cell receptor beta chains from one sample in a study of T-cell reconstitution after alpha-beta-depleted transplantation in children. MiXCR was run by TCRdb on the PCR reads, yielding one entry per CDR3 protein. The table has hundreds of thousands of distinct CDR3 sequences, 18% seen once. Source: PBMCs from the stem cell graft donor, taken from the stem cell graft. Source of these receptors: a human donor who donated a stem cell graft to a child with acute lymphoblastic leukemia. The CDR3 runs from the conserved cysteine through the conserved F or W. The D gene is left open where the match is weak. Size is stated for part of the rows, as once, few or many counts, or as a class when the clone is expanded.

d_call	v_call	j_call	clone_size	cdr3_aa	cdr3_nt
TRBD1	TRBV5-1	TRBJ1-1	NA	CASSLEGARDTEAFF	TGCGCCAGCAGCCTTGAGGGGGCGCGGGATACTGAAGCTTTCTTT
NA	TRBV11-2	TRBJ1-6	NA	CASSLRMVRTGGYNSPLHF	TGTGCCAGCAGCCTCCGAATGGTCCGGACCGGCGGCTATAATTCACCCCTCCACTTT
NA	TRBV7-2	TRBJ1-1	few	CASSLETVTEAFF	TGTGCCAGCAGCTTAGAGACAGTCACTGAAGCTTTCTTT
NA	TRBV12-3/TRBV12-4	TRBJ1-3	few	CASISGNTIYF	TGTGCCAGCATATCGGGAAACACCATATATTTT
TRBD2	TRBV27	TRBJ2-7	NA	CASSGIAGVFEQYF	TGTGCCAGCAGTGGAATAGCGGGAGTTTTCGAGCAGTACTTC
NA	TRBV5-1	TRBJ1-2	few	CATSTTFGVGYTF	TGCGCCACCTCGACGACCTTCGGGGTTGGCTACACCTTC
TRBD2	TRBV5-1	TRBJ2-7	NA	CASRGGASTSPNNEQYF	TGCGCCAGCAGAGGAGGGGCGTCGACTAGCCCAAACAACGAGCAGTACTTC
TRBD1	TRBV7-2	TRBJ2-2	NA	CASSLQGDTGELFF	TGTGCCAGCAGCTTACAGGGGGACACCGGGGAGCTGTTTTTT
TRBD2	TRBV15	TRBJ2-2	few	CATSRLAVNTGELFF	TGTGCCACCAGCAGACTAGCGGTCAACACCGGGGAGCTGTTTTTT
NA	TRBV5-1	TRBJ1-1	once	CASSPHGDTEAFF	TGCGCCAGCAGCCCGCACGGGGACACTGAAGCTTTCTTT
NA	TRBV12-3/TRBV12-4	TRBJ2-7	many	CASSPWGSSYEQYF	TGTGCCAGCAGCCCTTGGGGCAGCTCCTACGAGCAGTACTTC
NA	TRBV7-3	TRBJ2-1	few	CASSPIAGQTYNEQFF	TGTGCCAGCAGCCCTATAGCGGGACAGACCTACAATGAGCAGTTCTTC
NA	TRBV20-1	TRBJ2-7	few	CSAASAGTSYEQYF	TGCAGTGCGGCGTCAGCGGGCACATCCTACGAGCAGTACTTC
TRBD1	TRBV20-1	TRBJ2-7	few	CSARPRTGIEQYF	TGCAGTGCTAGACCGCGGACAGGGATCGAGCAGTACTTC
TRBD1	TRBV29-1	TRBJ2-1	NA	CSVEATGGEQFF	TGCAGCGTTGAAGCCACAGGGGGAGAGCAGTTCTTC
NA	TRBV6-5	TRBJ2-7	NA	CASSSSATYEQYF	TGTGCCAGCAGTTCGTCGGCAACCTACGAGCAGTACTTC
NA	TRBV5-1	TRBJ2-5	NA	CASSPLGGGQETQYF	TGCGCCAGCAGCCCCCTGGGGGGCGGGCAAGAGACCCAGTACTTC
TRBD2	TRBV10-3	TRBJ2-1	few	CAISRLANEQFF	TGTGCCATCAGCAGACTAGCGAACGAGCAGTTCTTC
TRBD1	TRBV20-1	TRBJ2-3	NA	CSASKWDRPSTDTQYF	TGCAGTGCTAGCAAATGGGACAGGCCTAGCACAGATACGCAGTATTTT
TRBD2	TRBV6-1	TRBJ2-7	NA	CASRKGRDRESYEQYF	TGTGCCAGCAGGAAGGGGAGGGACCGTGAATCCTACGAGCAGTACTTC
NA	TRBV15	TRBJ1-6	NA	CATLGIGSPSEPLHF	TGTGCCACCCTCGGAATAGGCTCCCCCTCAGAGCCCCTCCACTTT
TRBD1	TRBV27	TRBJ1-2	NA	CASGAGDSFYGYTF	TGTGCCAGCGGAGCGGGGGACAGCTTCTATGGCTACACCTTC
TRBD2	TRBV5-1	TRBJ2-5	many	CASSLIAGVVEETQYF	TGCGCCAGCAGCCTTATAGCGGGAGTAGTAGAGGAGACCCAGTACTTC
TRBD2	TRBV5-1	TRBJ2-1	many	CASSLAGGTYNEQFF	TGTGCCAGCAGTTTAGCGGGAGGAACCTACAATGAGCAGTTCTTC
NA	TRBV5-6	TRBJ2-5	NA	CASTDQGHLQETQYF	TGTGCCAGCACCGACCAGGGACACCTCCAAGAGACCCAGTACTTC